Below are 30 T cell receptor beta chains sequenced from a single sample in a study of shared clonotypes between healthy human individuals. TCRdb's table, derived via immunoSEQ multiplex PCR, lists solely in-frame clones and lacks some. The sample includes around 2,000,000 clones, approximately 94% of them seen just once. Naive CD8 cells lacked CD45RO and underwent positive selection for CCR7, leaving out terminally differentiated effector memory CD45RA+ cells. Sample: naive CD8+ T cells from PBMCs. The receptor set was obtained from a man aged 18 to 29 in good health. Some clones in this sample may be carry-over from other donors' samples.

The rearrangement uses TRBV4-1 and TRBJ2-7; perhaps TRBD1 as D (5 bases). The CDR3 totals 15 residues. V lost 1 base to trimming and J lost 4 bases, with 14 bases between them. CDR1 and CDR2 from the germline V gene are MGHRA and YSYEKL. CDR3 in amino acids: CASSQGGPPGYEQYF. CDR3 DNA sequence: TGCGCCAGCAGCCAAGGCGGTCCCCCAGGGTACGAGCAGTACTTC.

The chain carries TRBV18 and TRBJ1-3; TRBD1 matches at 7 bases. The CDR3 runs to 15 residues. Germline values: CDR1 KGHSH, CDR2 LQKENI. The junction had 2 bases not matched to a gene; V was cut back by 3 bases and J by 0 bases. CDR3 sequence reads: CASSPDRDSGNTIYF. CDR3 sequence (DNA): TGTGCCAGCTCACCCGACAGGGACTCTGGAAACACCATATATTTT.

The chain's CDR3 is CASSEPSVVQFF. The CDR3, as DNA: TGTGCCAGCAGTGAGCCTAGCGTCGTACAGTTCTTC. The chain couples TRBV6-1 to TRBJ2-1, with D perhaps TRBD2 (6 bases). V was cut by 3 bases and J by 13 bases, with 13 bases left in between. CDR1 and CDR2 from the germline V gene are MNHNS and SASEGT. This CDR3 is 12 amino acids long.

The chain links TRBV29-1 to TRBJ1-3; TRBD1 might be the D (6 bases). V was shortened by 3 bases and J by 10 bases, with 16 bases between the two germline ends. This CDR3 has 13 amino acids. Germline values: CDR1 SQVTM, CDR2 ANQGSEA. The CDR3 DNA sequence: TGCAGCGTTGAGTTACCCGGGACACGGACCATATATTTT. Its translation: CSVELPGTRTIYF.

V and J are TRBV4-1 and TRBJ1-5, with D uncertain. V shed 0 bases and J shed 0 bases, with 12 bases lying between them. This CDR3 region has 17 residues. Per germline, CDR1 MGHRA and CDR2 YSYEKL. The CDR3 region is CASSQDRGGYSNQPQHF. The CDR3 DNA sequence: TGCGCCAGCAGCCAAGATCGAGGAGGGTATAGCAATCAGCCCCAGCATTTT.

Turning to this clone: The same CDR3 arises from other DNA sequences in this sample as well. The gene calls are TRBV4-3 and TRBJ2-2; no reliable D call. The V end was cut by 1 base, the J end by 5 bases, with 5 bases between. The CDR3 covers 13 residues. Per the germline V gene, CDR1 is LGHNA and CDR2 is YSLEER. The CDR3 loop is CASSQVITGELFF. The CDR3 bases are TGCGCCAGCAGCCAAGTCATAACCGGGGAGCTGTTTTTT.

On this clone: Other DNA sequences from this sample encode an identical CDR3 as well. In nucleotides, the CDR3 is TGTGCCAGCAGCGTAGAAGGGCGGCAAGAGACCCAGTACTTC. Protein product: CASSVEGRQETQYF. This chain links TRBV9 with TRBJ2-5; D unresolved. V shed 0 bases and J shed 2 bases, with 8 bases lying between them. This CDR3 has 14 amino acids. Looked up from germline, CDR1 is SGDLS and CDR2 is YYNGEE. The full variable domain, rest sourced from reference TRBV9 and TRBJ2-5, is DSGVTQTPKHLITATGQRVTLRCSPRSGDLSVYWYQQSLDQGLQFLIQYYNGEERAKGNILERFSAQQFPDLHSELNLSSLELGDSALYFCASSVEGRQETQYFGPGTRLLVL.

The chain couples TRBV6-1 to TRBJ2-3, with D tentatively TRBD2 (6 bases). Germline V gene lookup returns CDR1 MNHNS and CDR2 SASEGT. V shed 2 bases and J shed 0 bases, with 21 bases lying between them. CDR3 length: 19 amino acids. CDR3 bases: TGTGCCAGCAGTGAATACCCCGCGGGGCTAGCTGAAAGCACAGATACGCAGTATTTT. Translated: CASSEYPAGLAESTDTQYF.

This chain joins TRBV2 and TRBJ2-7, with 13 bases aligning to TRBD2. The trim removed 7 bases at V and 2 bases at J, leaving 23 bases unmatched. The CDR3 sequence is 21 residues long. Germline CDR1 SNHLY, CDR2 FYNNEI. The CDR3 bases are TGTGCCAGCACTGCGCGCAGGGGGCTTAAACTAGCGGGAGGGCGTGCCTACGAGCAGTACTTC. This encodes CASTARRGLKLAGGRAYEQYF.

The V and J genes are TRBV30 and TRBJ1-2, with a weak D call TRBD1 (6 bases). Trimming left V 1 base short and J 8 bases short, with 17 bases between. The CDR3 totals 14 residues. Germline loops: CDR1 GTSNPN, CDR2 SVGIG (reference sequence). This CDR3 reads CAWSEVGAVGGYTF. The CDR3 DNA is TGTGCCTGGAGTGAAGTGGGGGCGGTTGGCGGCTACACCTTC.

The rearrangement uses TRBV10-3 and TRBJ2-7, with 10 bases matching TRBD1. Germline-derived CDR1 and CDR2 are ENHRY and SYGVKD. Germline trimming cut 6 bases from V and 5 bases from J; bases unmatched to any gene: 4. The CDR3 covers 13 residues. The CDR3 reads CAIRDRGKDEQYF. The CDR3 DNA reads as TGTGCCATCAGGGACAGGGGGAAGGACGAGCAGTACTTC.

The chain carries TRBV19 and TRBJ2-1, with a possible D match to TRBD2 (5 bases). Deletions cut 3 bases from V and 4 bases from J, with 13 bases between. The CDR3 totals 15 residues. Germline CDR1 reads LNHDA; CDR2 reads SQIVND (reference sequence). CDR3 sequence reads: CASSISSSGYNEQFF. The CDR3 DNA reads as TGTGCCAGTAGTATCTCGTCGTCGGGGTACAATGAGCAGTTCTTC.

The rearrangement links TRBV13 to TRBJ1-4, with 9 positions matching TRBD1. The germline CDR1 and CDR2 sequences are PRHDT and FYEKMQ (reference sequence). CDR3 length equals 15 residues. Trimming cost V 6 bases and J 5 bases; bases outside gene matches: 7. The CDR3: CASRWAGTGNEKLFF. For the CDR3, the DNA is TGTGCCAGCAGGTGGGCCGGGACAGGGAATGAAAAACTGTTTTTT.

The V call is TRBV6-1, the J call TRBJ2-7; 7 nucleotides align to TRBD1. Looked up from germline, CDR1 is MNHNS and CDR2 is SASEGT. With 7 bases clipped from V and 4 bases from J, the junction kept 10 bases outside the gene matches. CDR3 length equals 14 residues. DNA for the CDR3: TGTGCCAGCACCTGGGTAGGGGGCTTATACGAGCAGTACTTC. It translates to CASTWVGGLYEQYF.

The gene calls are TRBV7-9 and TRBJ2-5, with D unresolved. CDR1 is SEHNR and CDR2 is FQNEAQ in the germline V gene (reference sequence). The CDR3 has 12 amino acids. The V end was cut by 2 bases, the J end by 5 bases, with 6 bases between. The CDR3 DNA is TGTGCCAGCAGCTTATTAGAGGAGACCCAGTACTTC. This encodes CASSLLEETQYF.

This chain joins TRBV4-1 and TRBJ2-2, with no clear D. Looked up from germline, CDR1 is MGHRA and CDR2 is YSYEKL. CDR3 length: 14 residues. The germline V and J ends were trimmed by 1 base and 6 bases, with 9 bases remaining between them. CDR3 sequence reads: CASSQASGPGELFF. The CDR3 bases are TGCGCCAGCAGCCAAGCCTCTGGGCCCGGGGAGCTGTTTTTT.

Here the CDR3 DNA reads TGTGCCAGCTCGGCGCGGGCGGGAGGGCCGTTTTACAATGAGCAGTTCTTC. This codes for CASSARAGGPFYNEQFF. V usage is TRBV7-6 and J usage is TRBJ2-1; 9 nucleotides line up with TRBD2. CDR1 is SGHVS, CDR2 FNYEAQ, per germline. Losses at the gene ends were 8 bases for V and 4 bases for J; bases not matched to a gene: 15. CDR3 length: 17 amino acids.

The chain combines TRBV27 with TRBJ1-5; D is unresolved. Germline V lookup: CDR1 MNHEY, CDR2 SMNVEV (reference sequence). This CDR3 comprises 13 residues. Trimming took off 0 bases at V and 11 bases at J, with 11 bases between the two ends. The CDR3 here is CASSLSSGGAQHF. CDR3 DNA sequence: TGTGCCAGCAGTTTATCGTCCGGAGGAGCCCAGCATTTT.

This rearrangement joins TRBV5-1 to TRBJ1-1; no definite D call. The length of the CDR3 is 14 residues. V was cut by 3 bases and J by 4 bases, with 13 bases left in between. Germline V gene lookup returns CDR1 SGHRS and CDR2 YFSETQ. DNA for the CDR3: TGCGCCAGCAGCTGGGGTGGCTCAGGCACTGAAGCTTTCTTT. Translation: CASSWGGSGTEAFF.

As for this clone: This sample includes further DNA sequences coding for the same CDR3. The chain has TRBV9 and TRBJ2-7; 9 nucleotides agree with TRBD1. Unmatched junction bases numbered 1, after V lost 3 bases and J lost 0 bases. The CDR3 has 14 amino acids. Germline V gene lookup returns CDR1 SGDLS and CDR2 YYNGEE. CDR3 coding DNA: TGTGCCAGCAGCGCGACAGGGGGCTCCTACGAGCAGTACTTC. Translating gives CASSATGGSYEQYF.

The chain recombines TRBV5-5 with TRBJ1-3; D not certain. The CDR3 is 15 residues long. Germline lookup yields CDR1 SGHKS and CDR2 YYEKEE (reference sequence). V gave up 0 bases and J gave up 0 bases, with 7 bases separating them. The CDR3, as DNA: TGTGCCAGCAGCTTGGCGGGTAACTCTGGAAACACCATATATTTT. Protein: CASSLAGNSGNTIYF.

To note about this clone: The same CDR3 arises from other DNA sequences in this sample as well. The rearrangement joins TRBV28 to TRBJ2-7; 8 bases are a match to TRBD1. The CDR3 length is 14 residues. The germline V gene has CDR1 MDHEN and CDR2 SYDVKM. Trimming cost V 3 bases and J 2 bases; bases outside gene matches: 3. The CDR3 protein is CASSLGTGTYEQYF. In DNA form, the CDR3 reads TGTGCCAGCAGTTTGGGGACAGGAACCTACGAGCAGTACTTC. Full variable domain (rest looked up from reference TRBV28 and TRBJ2-7): DVKVTQSSRYLVKRTGEKVFLECVQDMDHENMFWYRQDPGLGLRLIYFSYDVKMKEKGDIPEGYSVSREKKERFSLILESASTNQTSMYLCASSLGTGTYEQYFGPGTRLTVT.

This clone is a singleton in its sample. V gene TRBV5-6 combines with J gene TRBJ2-1; 12 nucleotides agree with TRBD2. The ends lost 2 bases at V and 7 bases at J; junction bases unmatched: 7. The germline V gene encodes CDR1 SGHDT and CDR2 YYEEEE. CDR3 length: 16 amino acids. In DNA, the CDR3 is TGTGCCAGCAGCTTTAAGACTAGCGGGAGAGTTAATGAGCAGTTCTTC. As protein: CASSFKTSGRVNEQFF.

The chain uses TRBV1 and TRBJ2-2. TRBV1 is an annotated pseudogene. This CDR3 comprises 17 residues. The CDR3 region is CTSSQGRGVMNTGELFF. CDR3 sequence (DNA): TGCACCAGCAGCCAAGGCCGAGGGGTAATGAACACCGGGGAGCTGTTTTTT.

The rearrangement joins TRBV28 to TRBJ2-7; D is undetermined. CDR3 length: 15 amino acids. CDR1 and CDR2 from the germline V gene are MDHEN and SYDVKM. The V and J ends lost 2 bases and 3 bases respectively, with 14 bases between them. In DNA, the CDR3 is TGTGCCAGCAGTTTAAGGGCGCGAAAGATCTACGAGCAGTACTTC. Protein sequence: CASSLRARKIYEQYF.

J is TRBJ2-1 and V is TRBV11-2; tentatively, D is TRBD1 (8 bases). This CDR3 contains 15 residues. V dropped 4 bases and J dropped 8 bases, with 18 bases sitting between them. CDR1 and CDR2 (germline): SGHAT, FQNNGV. The CDR3 nucleotides read TGTGCCAGCAGCTCGCCCGTTACAGGGGGGGATGAGCAGTTCTTC. This codes for CASSSPVTGGDEQFF.

The rearrangement joins TRBV5-6 to TRBJ2-2; D gene unclear. The V end was cut by 0 bases, the J end by 5 bases, with 14 bases between. The CDR3 length is 16 residues. Germline assignment: CDR1 SGHDT and CDR2 YYEEEE. Here the CDR3 reads CASSLETPARTGELFF. In DNA form, the CDR3 reads TGTGCCAGCAGCTTGGAGACGCCTGCGAGGACCGGGGAGCTGTTTTTT.

The CDR3 sequence: CASTENRGRAEAFF. In DNA, the CDR3 is TGTGCCAGCACTGAGAACAGGGGAAGGGCTGAAGCTTTCTTT. The chain joins TRBV27 to TRBJ1-1; 7 bases are a match to TRBD1. The CDR3 spans 14 residues. V shed 7 bases, J shed 6 bases, and the junction held 11 bases outside the gene matches. The germline CDR1 and CDR2 sequences are MNHEY and SMNVEV (reference sequence).

The chain combines TRBV4-3 with TRBJ2-5, with D unresolved. Trimming cost V 4 bases and J 5 bases, with 17 bases left between them. Per the germline V gene, CDR1 is LGHNA and CDR2 is YSLEER. The CDR3 covers 15 residues. CDR3 sequence reads: CASSRLLLGPETQYF. The CDR3 DNA sequence: TGCGCCAGCAGCCGACTGTTGTTGGGCCCCGAGACCCAGTACTTC.

The V call is TRBV5-8, the J call TRBJ2-1, with D possibly TRBD2 on 6 matching bases. The CDR3 is made up of 17 amino acids. Germline loops: CDR1 SGHTS, CDR2 YDEGEE. V dropped 4 bases and J dropped 1 base, with 18 bases sitting between them. This chain's CDR3 is CASSPGRRGTSYNEQFF. The CDR3, as DNA: TGTGCCAGCAGCCCAGGACGCCGCGGGACGTCCTACAATGAGCAGTTCTTC.